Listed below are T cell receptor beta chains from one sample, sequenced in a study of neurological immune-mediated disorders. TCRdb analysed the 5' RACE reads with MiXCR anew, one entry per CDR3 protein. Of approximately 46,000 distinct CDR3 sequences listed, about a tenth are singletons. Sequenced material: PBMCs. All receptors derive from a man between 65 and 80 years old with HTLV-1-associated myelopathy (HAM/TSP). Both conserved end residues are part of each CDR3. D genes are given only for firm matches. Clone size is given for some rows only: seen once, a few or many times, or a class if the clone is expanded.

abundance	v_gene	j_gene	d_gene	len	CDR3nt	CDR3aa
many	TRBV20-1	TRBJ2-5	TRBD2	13	TGCAGTGCTCAGACTAGCGGGCAAGAGACCCAGTACTTC	CSAQTSGQETQYF
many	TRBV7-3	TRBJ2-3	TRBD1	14	TGTGCCAGCAGCTTGGACAGGGGGTCAGATACGCAGTATTTT	CASSLDRGSDTQYF
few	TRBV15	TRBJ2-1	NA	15	TGTGCCACCAGCAGGCGGGGAGGGGGCCTCGATGAGCAGTTCTTC	CATSRRGGGLDEQFF
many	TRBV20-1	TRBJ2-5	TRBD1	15	TGCAGTGCTGGGCCCAGGACAGGGGGTGAAGAGACCCAGTACTTC	CSAGPRTGGEETQYF
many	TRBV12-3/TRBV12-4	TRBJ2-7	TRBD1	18	TGTGCCAGCAGTTTAGTCTGGCAAGGGACAGGGGGCCGCTACGAGCAGTACTTC	CASSLVWQGTGGRYEQYF
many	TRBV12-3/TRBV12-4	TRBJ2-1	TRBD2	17	TGTGCCAGCAGTTTATTGAGCGGGCTAGCGGGAGTGGGTGAGCAGTTCTTC	CASSLLSGLAGVGEQFF
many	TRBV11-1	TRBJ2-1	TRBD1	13	TGTGCCAGCCGGACTACAGGGGGCTATGAGCAGTTCTTC	CASRTTGGYEQFF
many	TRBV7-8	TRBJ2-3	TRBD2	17	TGTGCCAGCAGCTTAGAACGGTGGAGCGGGAGGGCAGATACGCAGTATTTT	CASSLERWSGRADTQYF
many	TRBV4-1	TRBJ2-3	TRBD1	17	TGCGCCAGCAGCCAAGATTATATCTGGGGACAGGGGGATACGCAGTATTTT	CASSQDYIWGQGDTQYF
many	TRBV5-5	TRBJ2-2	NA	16	TGTGCCAGCAGCTTGGCCGGGGGCGTCTTTACCGGGGAGCTGTTTTTT	CASSLAGGVFTGELFF
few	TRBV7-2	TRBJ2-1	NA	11	TGTGCCAGCAGCTTAATAAATGAGCAGTTCTTC	CASSLINEQFF
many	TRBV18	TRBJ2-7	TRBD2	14	TGTGCCAGCTCACCAGCTAGCGGATCCTACGAGCAGTACTTC	CASSPASGSYEQYF
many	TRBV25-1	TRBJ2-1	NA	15	TGTGCCAGCAGTGAATCAGGGAGGTCCTACAATGAGCAGTTCTTC	CASSESGRSYNEQFF
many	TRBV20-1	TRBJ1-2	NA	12	TGCAGTGCTAGGTCTGACACCCTCGGCTACACCTTC	CSARSDTLGYTF
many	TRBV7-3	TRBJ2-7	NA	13	TGTGCCAGCAGCCCCGGGCCAGACTACGAGCAGTACTTC	CASSPGPDYEQYF
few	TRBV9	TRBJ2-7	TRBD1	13	TGTGCCAGCAGCCCGCGGACAGGGTCCGAGCAGTACTTC	CASSPRTGSEQYF
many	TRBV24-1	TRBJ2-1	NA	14	TGTGCCACCAGTGAAGGGGACTTTAACAATGAGCAGTTCTTC	CATSEGDFNNEQFF
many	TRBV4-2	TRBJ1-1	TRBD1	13	TGTGCCAGCAGCCAGCACCGGGACAGTGAAGCTTTCTTT	CASSQHRDSEAFF
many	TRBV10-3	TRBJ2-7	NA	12	TGTGCCATCAGTGAGTCGGCGCTCGAGCAGTACTTC	CAISESALEQYF
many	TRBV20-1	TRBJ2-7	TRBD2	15	TGCAGTGCTCGGGGGGGGACGGGGCCTACCTACGAGCAGTACTTC	CSARGGTGPTYEQYF
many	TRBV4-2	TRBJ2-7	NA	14	TGTGCCAGCAGCCAGAGAGAACCGCGCTACGAGCAGTACTTC	CASSQREPRYEQYF
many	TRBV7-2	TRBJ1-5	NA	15	TGTGCCAGCAGCTTAGGGGGGATTGGAAATCAGCCCCAGCATTTT	CASSLGGIGNQPQHF
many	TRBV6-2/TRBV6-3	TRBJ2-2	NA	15	TGTGCCAGCAGTTACGAGCGGGTCTGGACCGGGGAGCTGTTTTTT	CASSYERVWTGELFF
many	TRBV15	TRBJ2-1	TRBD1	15	TGTGCCACCAGCCAGCCGGGACAGGGTTACAATGAGCAGTTCTTC	CATSQPGQGYNEQFF
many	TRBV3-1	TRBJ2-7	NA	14	TGTGCCAGCAGCCCCATGACCCGAAGCGGCGAGCAGTACTTC	CASSPMTRSGEQYF
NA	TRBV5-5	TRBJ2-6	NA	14	TGTGCCAGCAGCTGGACAGCTGGGGCCAACGTCCTGACTTTC	CASSWTAGANVLTF
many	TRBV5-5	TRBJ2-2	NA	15	TGTGCCAGCAGCTTCGTGACAGGGAACACCGGGGAGCTGTTTTTT	CASSFVTGNTGELFF
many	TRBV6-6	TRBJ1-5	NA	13	TGTGCCAGCAGTGGGGAGAGCAATCAGCCCCAGCATTTT	CASSGESNQPQHF
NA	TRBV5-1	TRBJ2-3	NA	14	TGCGCCAGCAGCCCGGGGCTTAGCACAGATACGCAGTATTTT	CASSPGLSTDTQYF
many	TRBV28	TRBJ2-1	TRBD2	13	TGTGCCAGCAGTATAGCGGGAATCGGTGAGCAGTTCTTC	CASSIAGIGEQFF
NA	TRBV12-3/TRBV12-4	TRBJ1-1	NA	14	TGTGCCAGCAGTGAGGGACTTCAGAACACTGAAGCTTTCTTT	CASSEGLQNTEAFF
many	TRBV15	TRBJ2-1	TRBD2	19	TGTGCCACCAGCAGAGGGTCTAAGAGTAGCGGGAGCTCCTACAATGAGCAGTTCTTC	CATSRGSKSSGSSYNEQFF
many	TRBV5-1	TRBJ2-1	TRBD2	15	TGCGCCAGCAGCTTGGGGAGCGGGAGGCGCAATGAGCAGTTCTTC	CASSLGSGRRNEQFF
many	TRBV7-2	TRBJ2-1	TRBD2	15	TGTGCCAGCAGCTTAGGGGCTAGCGGGAGGGCCCCTCAGTTCTTC	CASSLGASGRAPQFF
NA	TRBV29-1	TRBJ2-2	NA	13	TGCAGCGTTGGGCATAGGTACACCGGGGAGCTGTTTTTT	CSVGHRYTGELFF
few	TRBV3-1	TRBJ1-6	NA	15	TGTGCCAGCAGGGCCCAAACAGGGCTCGATTCACCCCTCCACTTT	CASRAQTGLDSPLHF
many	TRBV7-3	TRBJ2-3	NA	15	TGTGCCAGCAGCCTCCGAAGGGCTAGCACAGATACGCAGTATTTT	CASSLRRASTDTQYF